This T cell receptor beta chain was obtained from a study of blood T cell repertoires in COVID-19 (dated by TCRdb to 2018 to 2021). General notes on the study: Collaborator samples came from the United States, Italy and Spain and covered acute and convalescent phases of COVID-19. Samples were obtained from the ongoing ImmuneRACE study (first 160 participants) and from 1,200 or so subjects provided by 6 global collaborators. Where available, HLA class I and class II types were obtained from metadata supplied by the sample provider rather than from assay-based typing. A de-identified subject ID, COVID-19 status, age in years and sex were almost always included in the sample metadata. The prospective study material was composed of cDNA or gDNA derived from T cells, B-cell-depleted T cells, or PBMCs. The repertoires were made available in a free public database intended to serve as a resource for research on the immune response to SARS-CoV-2. The dataset comprised deeply sampled blood TCRbeta repertoires from subjects exposed to, actively infected with, or recovered from COVID-19. Study-wide conclusions, independent of this receptor: The quantity of clinical and demographic metadata differed by source and by participant and was supplied without curation.

CDR1 SGHAT and CDR2 FQNNGV were looked up in the germline V gene. Counted from cysteine to phenylalanine, this CDR3 has 14 amino acids. The retained sequence is limited to the CDR3, 42 bases, with the frame set at the first base. The junction carries 8 bases between V and J, which are trimmed by 5 bases and 0 bases respectively. TCRbeta CDR3 regions were amplified from genomic DNA by means of the immunoSEQ Assay, a bias-controlled multiplex PCR. The original pipeline was this. Within the assay, amplification of reference gene primers was used to estimate how many nucleated cells each sample contained. To quantify the absolute abundance of each unique TCRbeta CDR3 rearrangement, sequence reads were collapsed and filtered. For each sample, productive Simpson clonality was calculated as the square root of Simpson's diversity index over productive rearrangements. Not all clones reach the TCRdb copy of this immuneACCESS table, which keeps in-frame sequences only. Checked studies attribute under half of the gap to unresolved V genes and leave the rest unexplained. V and J calls and clone size are given by that table; D and trimming were obtained from the DNA. The sample yields some 190,000 clones; around 85% were counted once. The ten largest clones capture 6.5% to 7.5% of the sample.

In Seattle, one collaborating source enrolled patients while the infection was active and tracked those patients longitudinally over the course of disease. Collaborating institutions collected whole blood in K2EDTA tubes following their own protocols. For TCRbeta analysis, collaborators shipped samples as frozen whole blood, isolated PBMCs, or DNA extracted from either of those sample types. Note on this clone: Its binding antigen is unknown. No base quality values were provided; no much bigger clone lies one nucleotide off.

This receptor was identified in an elderly man with COVID-19, enrolled during active disease. Recombination linked TRBV11-2 to TRBJ2-4; the D region possibly corresponds to TRBD2 (6 bases align). The source material was peripheral blood. CDR3 region: CASSQGLAKNIQYF. The DNA sequence is given as TGTGCCAGCAGCCAGGGACTAGCCAAAAACATTCAGTACTTC.